This TCR beta chain was found in a study of shared clonotypes between healthy human individuals. Data came from immunoSEQ multiplex PCR; TCRdb stores just in-frame clones and leaves some out. The data contain more than 550,000 clones, roughly 91% of them singletons. After removal of 2 bases from V and 4 bases from J, the junction contained 0 bases not matched to a gene. CDR1 and CDR2 (germline): SEHNR, FQNEAQ (reference sequence). The CDR3 runs 14 residues. To note about this clone: The antigen is undetermined.

Points from the study as a whole: Naive subsets typically showed greater estimated richness than memory subsets.

To make CD8 memory, CD45RO+ cells were put together with CCR7-negative CD45RA+ TemRA cells. The chain recombines TRBV7-9 with TRBJ2-1, with 9 bases lining up with TRBD2. This sequence was found in a man between 18 and 29 years old in good health. Some clones in this sample may be carry-over from other donors' samples. Specimen: memory CD8+ T cells from PBMCs. Subset given: CD45RO+ cells pooled with CCR7-negative TemRA cells. CDR3 sequence reads: CASSLLAGYNEQFF. The DNA for the CDR3 is TGTGCCAGCAGCTTACTAGCGGGGTACAATGAGCAGTTCTTC.